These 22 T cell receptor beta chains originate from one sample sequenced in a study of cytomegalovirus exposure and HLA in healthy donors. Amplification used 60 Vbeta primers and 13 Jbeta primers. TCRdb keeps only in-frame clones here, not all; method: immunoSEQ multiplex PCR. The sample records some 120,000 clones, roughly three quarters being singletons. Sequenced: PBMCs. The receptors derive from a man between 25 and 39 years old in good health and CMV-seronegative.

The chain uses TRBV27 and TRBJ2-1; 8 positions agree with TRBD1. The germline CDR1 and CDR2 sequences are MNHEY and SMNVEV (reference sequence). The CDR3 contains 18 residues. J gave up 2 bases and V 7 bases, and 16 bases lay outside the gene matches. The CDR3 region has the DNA TGTGCCAGCATTCAACATGGCCGCGGGACAGGCGCCTACAATGAGCAGTTCTTC. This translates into CASIQHGRGTGAYNEQFF.

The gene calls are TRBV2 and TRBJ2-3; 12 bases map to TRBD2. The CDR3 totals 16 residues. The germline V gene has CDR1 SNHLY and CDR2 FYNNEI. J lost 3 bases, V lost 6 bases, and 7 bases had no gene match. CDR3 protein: CASRPLLAGGTDTQYF. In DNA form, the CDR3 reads TGTGCCAGCAGACCCCTACTAGCGGGGGGAACAGATACGCAGTATTTT.

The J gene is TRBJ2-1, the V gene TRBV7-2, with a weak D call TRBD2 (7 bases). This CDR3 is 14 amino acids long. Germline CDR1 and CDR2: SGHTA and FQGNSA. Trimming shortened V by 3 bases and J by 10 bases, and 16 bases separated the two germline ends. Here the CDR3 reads CASSFSGGGIEQFF. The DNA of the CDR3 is TGTGCCAGCAGCTTTAGCGGCGGGGGCATCGAGCAGTTCTTC.

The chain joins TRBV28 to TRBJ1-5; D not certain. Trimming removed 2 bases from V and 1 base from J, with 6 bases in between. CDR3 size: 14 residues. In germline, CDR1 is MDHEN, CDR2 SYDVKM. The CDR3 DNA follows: TGTGCCAGCAGTTTAGTACAGAGCAATCAGCCCCAGCATTTT. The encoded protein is CASSLVQSNQPQHF.

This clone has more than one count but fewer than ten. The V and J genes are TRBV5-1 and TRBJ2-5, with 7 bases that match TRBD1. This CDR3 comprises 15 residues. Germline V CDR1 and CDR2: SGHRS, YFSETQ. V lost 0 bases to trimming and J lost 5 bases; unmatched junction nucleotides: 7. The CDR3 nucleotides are TGCGCCAGCAGCTTGGGACAGGGTGGTTGGGAGACCCAGTACTTC. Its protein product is CASSLGQGGWETQYF.

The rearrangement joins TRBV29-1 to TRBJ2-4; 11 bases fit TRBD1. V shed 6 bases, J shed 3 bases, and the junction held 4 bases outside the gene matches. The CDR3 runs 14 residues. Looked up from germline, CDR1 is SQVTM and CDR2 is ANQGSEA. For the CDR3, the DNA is TGCAGCGTGGGGACAGGGGGAAGCAAAAACATTCAGTACTTC. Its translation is CSVGTGGSKNIQYF.

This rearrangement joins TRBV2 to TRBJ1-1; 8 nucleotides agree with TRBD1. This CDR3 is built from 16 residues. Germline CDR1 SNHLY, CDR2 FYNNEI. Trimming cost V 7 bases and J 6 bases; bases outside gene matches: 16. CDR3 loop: CASTRPGTGWGAEAFF. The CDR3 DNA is TGTGCCAGCACACGTCCCGGGACAGGTTGGGGGGCTGAAGCTTTCTTT.

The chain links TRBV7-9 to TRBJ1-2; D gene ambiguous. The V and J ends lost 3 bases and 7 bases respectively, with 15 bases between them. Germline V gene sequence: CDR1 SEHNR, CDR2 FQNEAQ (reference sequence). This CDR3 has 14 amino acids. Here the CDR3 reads CASSFSDSFVGYTF. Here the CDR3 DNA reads TGTGCCAGCAGCTTCTCGGACTCGTTTGTTGGCTACACCTTC.

The CDR3: CASSEMSPRIGWPLHF. DNA for the CDR3: TGTGCCAGCAGTGAAATGTCCCCGCGGATAGGATGGCCCCTCCACTTT. This chain uses TRBV6-1 with TRBJ1-6; the D is unclear. CDR3 length: 16 residues. Germline V CDR1 and CDR2: MNHNS, SASEGT. V was clipped by 2 bases and J by 13 bases, with 21 bases between them.

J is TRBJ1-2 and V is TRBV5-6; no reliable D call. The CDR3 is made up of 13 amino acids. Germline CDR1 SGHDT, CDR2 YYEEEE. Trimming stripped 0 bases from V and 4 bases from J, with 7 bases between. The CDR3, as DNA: TGTGCCAGCAGCTTGGATCGGGTCTATGGCTACACCTTC. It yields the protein CASSLDRVYGYTF.

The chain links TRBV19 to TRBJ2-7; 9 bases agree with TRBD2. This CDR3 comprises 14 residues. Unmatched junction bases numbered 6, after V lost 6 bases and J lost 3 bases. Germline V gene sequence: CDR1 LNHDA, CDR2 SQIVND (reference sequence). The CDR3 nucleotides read TGTGCCAGTAGGCTCGCGGGAGGGAGCTACGAGCAGTACTTC. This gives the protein CASRLAGGSYEQYF. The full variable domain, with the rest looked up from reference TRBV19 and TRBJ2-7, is DGGITQSPKYLFRKEGQNVTLSCEQNLNHDAMYWYRQDPGQGLRLIYYSQIVNDFQKGDIAEGYSVSREKKESFPLTVTSAQKNPTAFYLCASRLAGGSYEQYFGPGTRLTVT.

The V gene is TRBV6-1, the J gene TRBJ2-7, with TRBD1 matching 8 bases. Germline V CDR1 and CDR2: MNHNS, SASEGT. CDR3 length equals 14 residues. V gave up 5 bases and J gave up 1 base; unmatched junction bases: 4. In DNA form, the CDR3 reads TGTGCCAGCAGTCCCACAGGGGGATCCTACGAGCAGTACTTC. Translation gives CASSPTGGSYEQYF.

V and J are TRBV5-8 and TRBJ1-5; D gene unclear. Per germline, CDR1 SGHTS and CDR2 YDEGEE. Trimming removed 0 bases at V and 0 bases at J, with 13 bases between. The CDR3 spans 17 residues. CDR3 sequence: CASSLAQTTDSNQPQHF. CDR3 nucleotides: TGTGCCAGCAGCTTGGCACAGACAACAGATAGCAATCAGCCCCAGCATTTT. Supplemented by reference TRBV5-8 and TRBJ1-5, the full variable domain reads EAGVTQSPTHLIKTRGQQATLRCSPISGHTSVYWYQQALGLGLQFLLWYDEGEERNRGNFPPRFSGRQFPNYSSELNVNALELEDSALYLCASSLAQTTDSNQPQHFGDGTRLSIL.

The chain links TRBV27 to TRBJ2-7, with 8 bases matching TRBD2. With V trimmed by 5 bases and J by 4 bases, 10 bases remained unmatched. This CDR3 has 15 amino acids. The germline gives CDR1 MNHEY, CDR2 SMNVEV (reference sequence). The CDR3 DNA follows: TGTGCCAGCAGTCTAAGCGGGAGAGAGTTTTACGAGCAGTACTTC. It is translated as CASSLSGREFYEQYF.

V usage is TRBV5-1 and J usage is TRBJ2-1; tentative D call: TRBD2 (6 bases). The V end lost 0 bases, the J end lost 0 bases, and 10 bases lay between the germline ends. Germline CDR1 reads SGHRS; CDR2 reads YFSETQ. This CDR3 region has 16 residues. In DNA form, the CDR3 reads TGCGCCAGCAGCTTGGCCGGGAGCTCCTCCTACAATGAGCAGTTCTTC. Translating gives CASSLAGSSSYNEQFF.

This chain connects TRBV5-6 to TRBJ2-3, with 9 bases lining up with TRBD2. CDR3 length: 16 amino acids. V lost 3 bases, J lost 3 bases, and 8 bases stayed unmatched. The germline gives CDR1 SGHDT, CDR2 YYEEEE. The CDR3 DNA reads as TGTGCCAGCAGCTGGGTGAGCGGGGGGATTACAGATACGCAGTATTTT. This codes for CASSWVSGGITDTQYF.

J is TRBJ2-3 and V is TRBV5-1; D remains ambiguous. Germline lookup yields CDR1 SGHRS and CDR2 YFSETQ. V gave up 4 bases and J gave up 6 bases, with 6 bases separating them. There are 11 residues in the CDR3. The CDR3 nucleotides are TGCGCCAGCAGCGAGGTCGATACGCAGTATTTT. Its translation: CASSEVDTQYF. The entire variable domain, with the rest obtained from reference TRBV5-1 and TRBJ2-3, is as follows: KAGVTQTPRYLIKTRGQQVTLSCSPISGHRSVSWYQQTPGQGLQFLFEYFSETQRNKGNFPGRFSGRQFSNSRSEMNVSTLELGDSALYLCASSEVDTQYFGPGTRLTVL.

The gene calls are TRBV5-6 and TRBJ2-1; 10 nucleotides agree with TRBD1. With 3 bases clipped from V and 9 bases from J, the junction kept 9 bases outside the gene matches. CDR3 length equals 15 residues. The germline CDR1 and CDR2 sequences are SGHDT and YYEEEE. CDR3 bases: TGTGCCAGCAGCTCCCCGGGACAGGGGAAGGGTGAGCAGTTCTTC. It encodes CASSSPGQGKGEQFF.

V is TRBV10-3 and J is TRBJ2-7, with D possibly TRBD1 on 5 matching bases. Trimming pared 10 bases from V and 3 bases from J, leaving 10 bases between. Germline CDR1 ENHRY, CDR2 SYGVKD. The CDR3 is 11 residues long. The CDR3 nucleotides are TGTGCCACCAGACAGAGCTACGAGCAGTACTTC. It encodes CATRQSYEQYF.

The CDR3 DNA is TGTGCCTGGGACAGGGGGCAAACAGATACGCAGTATTTT. Protein product: CAWDRGQTDTQYF. This chain uses TRBV30 with TRBJ2-3, with 10 bases lining up with TRBD1. The V segment lost 5 bases and the J segment 3 bases; nucleotides outside the gene matches: 2. From germline, CDR1 is GTSNPN and CDR2 SVGIG (reference sequence). There are 13 residues in the CDR3.

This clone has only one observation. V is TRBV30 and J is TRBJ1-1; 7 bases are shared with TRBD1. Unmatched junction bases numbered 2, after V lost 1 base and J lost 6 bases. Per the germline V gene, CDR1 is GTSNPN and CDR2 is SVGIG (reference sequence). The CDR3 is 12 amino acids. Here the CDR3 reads CAWSATGSEAFF. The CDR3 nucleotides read TGTGCCTGGAGTGCGACAGGGTCTGAAGCTTTCTTT.

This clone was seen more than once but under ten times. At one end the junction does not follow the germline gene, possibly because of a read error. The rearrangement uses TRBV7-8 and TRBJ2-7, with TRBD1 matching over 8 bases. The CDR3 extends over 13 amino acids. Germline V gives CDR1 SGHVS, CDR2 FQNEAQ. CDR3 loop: CVSSLGQAYEKYF. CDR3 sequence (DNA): TGTGTCAGCAGCTTGGGACAGGCCTACGAGAAGTACTTC.